This T cell receptor (beta chain) was retrieved from a study of T cell repertoires in cytomegalovirus infection. The wider study: The study used recently identified HLA-C-restricted and well-studied HLA-B-restricted CMV epitopes. Public TCR beta signatures indicated both CMV infection and matching HLA type. Study-wide results and limits: The ex vivo response was dominated by HLA-C-restricted CMV-specific TCR beta clonotypes.

Via MiXCR, TCRdb re-called the reads, giving one row per CDR3 protein. The top ten hold about 20% of the sample, which has about 700,000 distinct CDR3 sequences, about 30% seen once. The table lists this clonotype with a few counts. As yet, its antigen is unknown. This CDR3 is built from 17 residues. Germline CDR1 and CDR2: SGHVS and FQNEAQ. V lost 7 bases to trimming and J lost 9 bases, with 28 bases between them. This material consisted of cultured PBMCs, taken from culture after CMV antigen stimulation. The genes are TRBV7-8 and TRBJ2-1; D not certain. This receptor was identified in a human donor in good health (CMV status not recorded). Some clones in this sample may be carry-over from other donors' samples. The CDR3: CASKRRPVSTRIGEQFF. The CDR3 nucleotides are TGTGCCAGCAAGCGTCGACCCGTCAGCACGCGAATCGGTGAGCAGTTCTTC.